A single sample is the source of the 14 T cell receptor beta chains below, sequenced in a study of OX40 agonist ivuxolimab in advanced cancers. Clones were read by immunoSEQ multiplex PCR, and TCRdb kept only the in-frame ones, dropping some. This table holds about 59,000 clones, roughly 85% found once. Material: CD4+ or CD8+ T cells sorted from blood, obtained in a trial of the OX40 agonist ivuxolimab. These receptors all come from an adult with an advanced solid tumor such as melanoma, head and neck, liver or kidney cancer.

This rearrangement joins TRBV28 to TRBJ1-3; D may be TRBD1 (5 bases). Germline V CDR1 and CDR2: MDHEN, SYDVKM. The CDR3 contains 15 residues. V lost 5 bases, J lost 0 bases, and 11 bases lay in between. CDR3 coding DNA: TGTGCCAGCAGTGAGGGGCCTAGCTCTGGAAACACCATATATTTT. Encoded protein: CASSEGPSSGNTIYF.

The V gene is TRBV6-1, the J gene TRBJ1-6; D is unresolved. V lost 8 bases and J lost 3, with 11 bases in between. Germline CDR1 MNHNS, CDR2 SASEGT. The CDR3 is 14 residues long. The CDR3 spells CASSLEGYNSPLHF. DNA of the CDR3: TGTGCCAGCTCCCTCGAAGGCTATAATTCACCCCTCCACTTT.

As regards this clone: At one end, the junction sequence differs from germline, possibly due to a read error. This sequence joins TRBV6-5 and TRBJ1-4; 9 nucleotides agree with TRBD1. CDR3 length: 14 amino acids. Germline V CDR1 and CDR2: MNHEY, SVGAGI. For the CDR3, the DNA is TGTGCCAGCAGGGGTACGGCGAGACGGGACAGGGAGATTTTT. It specifies CASRGTARRDREIF.

The CDR3 DNA follows: TGTGCCAGCAGCATGACTAGCGGGGTATACAATGAGCAGTTCTTC. Translating it yields CASSMTSGVYNEQFF. The chain employs TRBV7-3 and TRBJ2-1; 11 bases fit TRBD2. Germline loops: CDR1 SGHTA, CDR2 FQGTGA. Losses at the gene ends were 5 bases for V and 4 bases for J; bases not matched to a gene: 4. This CDR3 is 15 amino acids long.

V is TRBV30 and J is TRBJ1-4; D is undetermined. Trimming left V 8 bases short and J 4 bases short, with 17 bases between. There are 14 residues in the CDR3. Germline CDR1 is GTSNPN and CDR2 is SVGIG (reference sequence). The CDR3 DNA is TGTGCCCCTCTGATAAGGACCGTTAATGAAAAACTGTTTTTT. Its translation: CAPLIRTVNEKLFF.

The V and J genes are TRBV2 and TRBJ2-1, with D possibly TRBD2 on 6 matching bases. The germline CDR1 and CDR2 sequences are SNHLY and FYNNEI. The ends were cut back, 3 bases at V and 4 bases at J, with 16 bases in the middle. This CDR3 region has 16 residues. The CDR3: CASSDRSGGYYNEQFF. In DNA, the CDR3 is TGTGCCAGCAGTGACCGGTCCGGGGGATATTACAATGAGCAGTTCTTC.

This clone was seen a handful of times. This rearrangement joins TRBV2 to TRBJ1-6; TRBD1 is a possible D gene (5 bases). Per germline, CDR1 SNHLY and CDR2 FYNNEI. V lost 2 bases to trimming and J lost 8 bases, with 13 bases between them. The CDR3 is 15 amino acids. CDR3 residues: CASSESGDRDSPLHF. CDR3 nucleotide sequence: TGTGCCAGCAGTGAATCCGGTGACAGAGATTCACCCCTCCACTTT.

V usage is TRBV30 and J usage is TRBJ1-3, with D maybe TRBD1 (6 bases). Trimming took off 0 bases at V and 1 base at J, with 7 bases between the two ends. Looked up from germline, CDR1 is GTSNPN and CDR2 is SVGIG (reference sequence). The CDR3 is 14 amino acids. The CDR3 sequence: CAWSVRGSGNTIYF. As DNA, the CDR3 is TGTGCCTGGAGTGTAAGGGGGTCTGGAAACACCATATATTTT.

The chain is built from TRBV5-1 and TRBJ2-1; TRBD2 matches at 7 bases. This CDR3 has 15 amino acids. The V and J ends lost 2 bases and 5 bases, in that order; junction bases with no gene match: 7. The germline V gene has CDR1 SGHRS and CDR2 YFSETQ. CDR3 bases: TGCGCCAGCAGCTTCAGGCGGGAGCTTGACAATGAGCAGTTCTTC. It codes for CASSFRRELDNEQFF.

The chain has TRBV27 and TRBJ1-2; TRBD1 aligns across 7 bases. This CDR3 has 14 amino acids. Losses at the gene ends were 6 bases for V and 4 bases for J; bases not matched to a gene: 8. Germline CDR1 and CDR2: MNHEY and SMNVEV (reference sequence). The CDR3 DNA reads TGTGCCAGCAGGCCCGGGACAGTATCCTATGGCTACACCTTC. This encodes CASRPGTVSYGYTF.

The chain carries TRBV30 and TRBJ1-3, with D hard to call. Germline-derived CDR1 and CDR2 are GTSNPN and SVGIG (reference sequence). Trimming left V 0 bases short and J 0 bases short, with 9 bases between. The CDR3 has 15 residues. The CDR3 DNA is TGTGCCTGGAGTGTAGGTGGTCCCTCTGGAAACACCATATATTTT. Protein product: CAWSVGGPSGNTIYF.

The chain links TRBV2 to TRBJ2-2, with no clear D. The germline V gene encodes CDR1 SNHLY and CDR2 FYNNEI. The CDR3 runs 13 residues. Trimming cost V 6 bases and J 6 bases, with 11 bases left between them. DNA of the CDR3: TGTGCCAGCAGCCCAAGTTGGTCCGGGGAGCTGTTTTTT. It codes for CASSPSWSGELFF.

The chain employs TRBV7-9 and TRBJ2-3; no reliable D call. The germline V gene has CDR1 SEHNR and CDR2 FQNEAQ (reference sequence). The CDR3 spans 15 residues. V dropped 1 base and J dropped 1 base, with 9 bases sitting between them. Here the CDR3 DNA reads TGTGCCAGCAGCTTAGTGGTTCGAGGCACAGATACGCAGTATTTT. Its protein product is CASSLVVRGTDTQYF.

The chain joins TRBV28 to TRBJ1-1; D gene ambiguous. Trimming removed 2 bases at V and 0 bases at J, with 7 bases between. Germline CDR1 MDHEN, CDR2 SYDVKM. The CDR3 loop spans 14 amino acids. Here the CDR3 reads CASSLGLVNTEAFF. In DNA, the CDR3 is TGTGCCAGCAGTTTAGGGCTCGTGAACACTGAAGCTTTCTTT.